This T cell receptor (beta chain) was retrieved from a study of post-analysis software for immune sequencing data. Turning to the study itself: The disease courses covered relapsing-remitting, secondary progressive and progressive-relapsing multiple sclerosis. Study findings and constraints: A few TRBV segments were significantly more frequent in patients than in controls. TRBV5-6, TRBV5-1 and TRBV20-1 were among these segments.

This clonotype was counted a few times. Its specificity is not known. Unique-molecular-identifier-tagged TCR beta cDNA libraries were used. TCRdb re-analysed the PCR reads in MiXCR, keeping a single row per CDR3 protein. The sample includes about 460,000 distinct CDR3 sequences, around 40% of them seen just once. The CDR3 covers 13 residues. Germline-derived CDR1 and CDR2 are KGHSH and LQKENI. With 3 bases removed from V and 3 bases from J, the gap between germline ends came to 8 bases. The receptor comes from a girl aged 10 to 17 with multiple sclerosis. The sample comprised blood. The chain joins TRBV18 to TRBJ1-1, with a possible D match to TRBD1 (6 bases). CDR3 DNA sequence: TGTGCCAGCTCACCGAGGACAGACACTGAAGCTTTCTTT. Amino acid sequence: CASSPRTDTEAFF.